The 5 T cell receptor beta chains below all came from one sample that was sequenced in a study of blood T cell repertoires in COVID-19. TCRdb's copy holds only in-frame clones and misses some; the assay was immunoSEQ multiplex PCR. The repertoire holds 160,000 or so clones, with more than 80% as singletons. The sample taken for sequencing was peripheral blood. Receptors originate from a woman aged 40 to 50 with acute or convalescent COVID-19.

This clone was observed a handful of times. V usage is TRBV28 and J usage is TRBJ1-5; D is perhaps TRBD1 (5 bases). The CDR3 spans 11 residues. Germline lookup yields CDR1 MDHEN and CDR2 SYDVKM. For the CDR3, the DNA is TGTGCTGCGGGGGGCAATCAGCCCCAGCATTTT. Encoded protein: CAAGGNQPQHF.

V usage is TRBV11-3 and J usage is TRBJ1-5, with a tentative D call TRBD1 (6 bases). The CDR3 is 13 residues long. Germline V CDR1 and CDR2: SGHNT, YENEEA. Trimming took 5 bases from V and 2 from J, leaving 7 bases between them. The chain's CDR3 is CASSHRGNQPQHF. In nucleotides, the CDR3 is TGTGCCAGCAGCCACAGGGGCAATCAGCCCCAGCATTTT.

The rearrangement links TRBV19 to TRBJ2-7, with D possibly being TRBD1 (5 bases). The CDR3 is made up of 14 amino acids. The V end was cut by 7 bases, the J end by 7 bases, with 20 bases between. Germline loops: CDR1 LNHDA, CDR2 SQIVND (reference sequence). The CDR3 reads CASKPAGYLEEQYF. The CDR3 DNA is TGTGCCAGTAAGCCCGCAGGGTATCTGGAGGAGCAGTACTTC.

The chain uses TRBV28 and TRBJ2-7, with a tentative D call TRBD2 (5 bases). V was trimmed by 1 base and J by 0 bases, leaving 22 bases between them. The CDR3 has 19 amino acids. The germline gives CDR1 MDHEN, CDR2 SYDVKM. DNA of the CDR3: TGTGCCAGCAGTTTATCCTCCCCCATTTACGTGGGGAGCTCCTACGAGCAGTACTTC. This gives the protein CASSLSSPIYVGSSYEQYF.

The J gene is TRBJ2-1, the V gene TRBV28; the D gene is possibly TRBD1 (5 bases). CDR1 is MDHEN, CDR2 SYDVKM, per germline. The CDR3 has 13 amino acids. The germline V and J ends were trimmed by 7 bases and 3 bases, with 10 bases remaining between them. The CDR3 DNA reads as TGTGCCAGCAAAGGGGCAGGCTACAATGAGCAGTTCTTC. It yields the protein CASKGAGYNEQFF. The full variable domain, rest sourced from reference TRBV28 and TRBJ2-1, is DVKVTQSSRYLVKRTGEKVFLECVQDMDHENMFWYRQDPGLGLRLIYFSYDVKMKEKGDIPEGYSVSREKKERFSLILESASTNQTSMYLCASKGAGYNEQFFGPGTRLTVL.